This T cell receptor (beta chain) was recovered during a study of cytomegalovirus exposure and HLA in healthy donors. Researchers ran the PCR with 60 Vbeta and 13 Jbeta primers. Assay used: immunoSEQ multiplex PCR; TCRdb lists only in-frame clones, some missing. The sample has around 120,000 clones; 9% to 10% are singletons. Germline CDR1 MDHEN, CDR2 SYDVKM. This CDR3 is built from 17 residues. V shed 7 bases and J shed 0 bases, with 19 bases lying between them. Study-wide results and limits: Most CMV-associated TCR beta chains appeared HLA-restricted in a later analysis. The HLA-A and HLA-B alleles of most subjects were reportedly predicted accurately from TCR beta sequences.

On this clone: Its antigen is undetermined.

This sequence originates from a young man in good health and CMV-seronegative. This chain connects TRBV28 to TRBJ1-3, with D tentatively TRBD1 (6 bases). The sample consisted of PBMCs. The CDR3 nucleotides are TGTGCCAGCAACGCGGGGGGCCAAACCTACTCTGGAAACACCATATATTTT. Amino acid sequence: CASNAGGQTYSGNTIYF.